This TCR beta chain was sequenced during a study of blood T cell repertoires in COVID-19. Study background: Material from acute and convalescent COVID-19 was sourced from the United States, Italy and Spain. Sample material is recorded as cDNA or gDNA derived from T cells, B-cell-depleted T cells, or PBMCs.

The sample holds one count of this clone. As originally analysed: Scientists estimated how many nucleated cells there were by amplifying reference gene primers. Only in-frame clones appear in the TCRdb table, and some are missing; sequencing was by immunoSEQ multiplex PCR. The V and J calls and clone size were taken over from that table, and D and trimming were inferred from the DNA. Of over 110,000 clones in the sample, around 80% are singletons; the top ten hold 13%. This CDR3 has 14 amino acids. Germline assignment: CDR1 LGHDT and CDR2 YNNKEL (reference sequence). Unmatched junction bases numbered 4, after V lost 3 bases and J lost 8 bases.

Sequencing was performed on peripheral blood. This clonotype was sampled from a man older than 75 with acute or convalescent COVID-19. The chain carries TRBV3-1 (or the pseudogene TRBV3-2) and TRBJ1-4; 9 nucleotides match TRBD1. The CDR3 region has the DNA TGTGCCAGCAGCCACGGGACAGGGCGGGAAAAACTGTTTTTT. Translation gives CASSHGTGREKLFF.